Below are 6 T cell receptor beta chains sequenced from a single sample in a study of blood T cell repertoires in COVID-19. The repertoire was sequenced with immunoSEQ multiplex PCR; TCRdb's copy has only in-frame clones and lacks some. The repertoire has hundreds of thousands of clones, 75% to 90% of them found once; the top ten carry about 6%. Sequencing input: peripheral blood. All receptors derive from a woman aged 50 to 60 with COVID-19, enrolled during active disease.

The J gene is TRBJ1-3, the V gene TRBV7-8, with unresolved D. This CDR3 has 12 residues. Germline CDR1 SGHVS, CDR2 FQNEAQ. The germline V and J ends were trimmed by 5 bases and 9 bases, with 11 bases remaining between them. CDR3 coding DNA: TGTGCCAGCAGCCGCACTGAGGGCACCATATATTTT. This translates into CASSRTEGTIYF.

There are a few counts of this clone. This chain links TRBV27 with TRBJ2-1, with D perhaps matching TRBD1 (6 bases). Germline V gene lookup returns CDR1 MNHEY and CDR2 SMNVEV (reference sequence). V dropped 4 bases and J dropped 10 bases, with 14 bases sitting between them. The CDR3 length is 13 residues. Written as DNA, the CDR3 is TGTGCCAGCAGTTATACGCCGGGGACAGAGCAGTTCTTC. Encoded protein: CASSYTPGTEQFF.

The table lists this clone with a count of one. The chain recombines TRBV6-5 with TRBJ2-2; D may be TRBD2 (6 bases). Trimming removed 4 bases at V and 1 base at J, with 10 bases between. The CDR3 is 15 residues long. The V gene's germline CDR1 is MNHEY and CDR2 SVGAGI. This chain's CDR3 is CASSSGLLNTGELFF. The CDR3, as DNA: TGTGCCAGCAGTTCGGGACTCTTGAACACCGGGGAGCTGTTTTTT.

The J gene is TRBJ2-5, the V gene TRBV5-4; possibly TRBD1 for D (5 bases). V was cut by 4 bases and J by 1 base, with 17 bases left in between. The CDR3 has 16 residues. The V gene's germline CDR1 is SGHNT and CDR2 YYREEE (reference sequence). CDR3 coding DNA: TGTGCCAGCAGCCAACCCCCAGGGCATATCCAAGAGACCCAGTACTTC. The encoded protein is CASSQPPGHIQETQYF.

This clone appeared a single time. This chain links TRBV3-1 (or the pseudogene TRBV3-2) with TRBJ2-7; 7 bases fit TRBD1. The V gene end was trimmed by 3 bases and the J gene end by 6 bases; junction bases not matched to a gene: 8. CDR3 length equals 14 residues. Looked up from germline, CDR1 is LGHDT and CDR2 is YNNKEL (reference sequence). The CDR3 here is CASSQAGTESEQYF. The DNA of the CDR3 is TGTGCCAGCAGCCAGGCCGGGACAGAATCCGAGCAGTACTTC.

This sequence joins TRBV19 and TRBJ2-2; 11 bases fit TRBD2. This CDR3 is built from 16 residues. V shed 3 bases and J 5 bases; nucleotides not matched to a gene: 5. Germline V CDR1 and CDR2: LNHDA, SQIVND (reference sequence). The CDR3 region has the DNA TGTGCCAGTAGTATTTTAGCGGGAGGGGCGACCGGGGAGCTGTTTTTT. This gives the protein CASSILAGGATGELFF. The whole variable domain, remainder taken from reference TRBV19 and TRBJ2-2, is DGGITQSPKYLFRKEGQNVTLSCEQNLNHDAMYWYRQDPGQGLRLIYYSQIVNDFQKGDIAEGYSVSREKKESFPLTVTSAQKNPTAFYLCASSILAGGATGELFFGEGSRLTVL.